The clone carrying this T cell receptor (beta chain) has just one count. Its target is not known. Both 60 Vbeta primers and 13 Jbeta primers went into the PCR. Repertoires were generated with immunoSEQ multiplex PCR, while TCRdb's copy carries only in-frame clones and drops some. The sample carries 200,000 or so clones, over 75% recorded once. The sample belongs to a study of cytomegalovirus exposure and HLA in healthy donors. General study findings and limits: Rarity held for most TCR sequences, but there were some public TCRs that occurred in many donors. Later work showed greater clonal expansion in HLA-associated TCR beta chains than in equally common others. When analyzed later, the rates of TCR association showed variation by HLA locus, with DRB1 the most and HLA-C the fewest. TCR beta sequences numbering around 15,000 were associated with HLA alleles at 0.05 false discovery rate in a later analysis.

The CDR3 contains 16 residues. V trimming: 3 bases; J trimming: 3 bases; junction bases outside the gene matches: 10. Germline V CDR1 and CDR2: SGHRS, YFSETQ. Specimen: PBMCs. The chain uses TRBV5-1 and TRBJ2-7; TRBD1 aligns across 9 bases. This TCR came from a man younger than 35 in good health and CMV-seronegative. This CDR3 is CASSSGQGLPIYEQYF. CDR3 nucleotides: TGCGCCAGCAGCTCGGGACAGGGTCTTCCGATCTACGAGCAGTACTTC.